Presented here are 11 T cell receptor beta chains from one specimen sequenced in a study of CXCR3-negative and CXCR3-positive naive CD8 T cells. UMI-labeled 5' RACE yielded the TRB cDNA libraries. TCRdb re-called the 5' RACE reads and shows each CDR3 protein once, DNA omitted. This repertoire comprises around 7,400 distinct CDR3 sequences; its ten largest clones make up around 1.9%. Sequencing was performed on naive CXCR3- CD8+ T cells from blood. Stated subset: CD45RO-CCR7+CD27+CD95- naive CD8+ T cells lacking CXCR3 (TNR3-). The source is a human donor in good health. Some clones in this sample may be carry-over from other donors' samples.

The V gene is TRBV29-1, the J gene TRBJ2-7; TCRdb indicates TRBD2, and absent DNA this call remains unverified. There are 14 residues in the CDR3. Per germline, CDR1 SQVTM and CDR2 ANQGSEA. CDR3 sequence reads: CSVEVAGGTYEQYF.

The CDR3: CASSLSSTNTEAFF. This chain joins TRBV5-1 and TRBJ1-1. Germline V gene lookup returns CDR1 SGHRS and CDR2 YFSETQ. This CDR3 spans 14 amino acids.

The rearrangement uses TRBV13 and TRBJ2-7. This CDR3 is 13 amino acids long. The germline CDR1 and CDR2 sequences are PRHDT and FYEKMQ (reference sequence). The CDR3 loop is CASSPGRAYEQYF. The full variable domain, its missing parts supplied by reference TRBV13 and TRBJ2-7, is AAGVIQSPRHLIKEKRETATLKCYPIPRHDTVYWYQQGPGQDPQFLISFYEKMQSDKGSIPDRFSAQQFSDYHSELNMSSLELGDSALYFCASSPGRAYEQYFGPGTRLTVT.

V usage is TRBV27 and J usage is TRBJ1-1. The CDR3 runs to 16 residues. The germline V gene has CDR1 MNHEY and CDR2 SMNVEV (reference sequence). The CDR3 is CASSPRLRGLNTEAFF.

The CDR3 is CASSLGGGTYNEQFF. The V and J genes are TRBV13 and TRBJ2-1; there is no DNA to check the TCRdb D call of TRBD1. Germline CDR1 reads PRHDT; CDR2 reads FYEKMQ (reference sequence). The CDR3 sequence is 15 residues long.

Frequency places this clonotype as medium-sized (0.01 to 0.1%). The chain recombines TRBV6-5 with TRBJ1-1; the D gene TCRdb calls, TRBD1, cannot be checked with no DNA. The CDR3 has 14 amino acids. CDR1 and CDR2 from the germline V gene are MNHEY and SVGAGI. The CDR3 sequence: CASSYGQGNTEAFF.

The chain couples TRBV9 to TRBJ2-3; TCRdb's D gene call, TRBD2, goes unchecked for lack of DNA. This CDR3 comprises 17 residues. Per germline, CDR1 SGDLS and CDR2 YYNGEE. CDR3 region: CASSAGASGGSADTQYF.

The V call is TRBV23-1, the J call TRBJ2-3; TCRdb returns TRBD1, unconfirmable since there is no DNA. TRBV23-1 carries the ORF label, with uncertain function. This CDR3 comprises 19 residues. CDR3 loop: CASSQSLRDRGTLTDTQYF.

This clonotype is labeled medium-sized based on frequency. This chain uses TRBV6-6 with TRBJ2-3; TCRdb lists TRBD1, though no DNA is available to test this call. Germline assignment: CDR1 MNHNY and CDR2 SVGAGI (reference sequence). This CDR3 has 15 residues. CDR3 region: CASSYRGTDTDTQYF.

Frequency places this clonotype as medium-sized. CDR3 amino acids: CASSYDSSYEQYF. V is TRBV6-5 and J is TRBJ2-7. Germline V gene sequence: CDR1 MNHEY, CDR2 SVGAGI. The CDR3 is 13 amino acids.

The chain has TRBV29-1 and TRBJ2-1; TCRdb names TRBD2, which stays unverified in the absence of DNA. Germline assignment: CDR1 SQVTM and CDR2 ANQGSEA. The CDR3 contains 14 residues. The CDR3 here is CSLKEGFSYNEQFF.